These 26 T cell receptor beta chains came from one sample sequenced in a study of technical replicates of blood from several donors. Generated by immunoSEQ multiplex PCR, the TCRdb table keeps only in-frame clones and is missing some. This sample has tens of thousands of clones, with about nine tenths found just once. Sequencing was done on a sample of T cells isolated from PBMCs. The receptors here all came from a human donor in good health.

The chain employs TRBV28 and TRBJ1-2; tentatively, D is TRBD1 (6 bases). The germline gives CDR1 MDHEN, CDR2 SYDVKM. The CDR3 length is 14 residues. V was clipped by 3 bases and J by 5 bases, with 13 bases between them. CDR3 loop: CASSLIRGLYGYTF. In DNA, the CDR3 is TGTGCCAGCAGTTTGATCAGGGGTCTTTATGGCTACACCTTC.

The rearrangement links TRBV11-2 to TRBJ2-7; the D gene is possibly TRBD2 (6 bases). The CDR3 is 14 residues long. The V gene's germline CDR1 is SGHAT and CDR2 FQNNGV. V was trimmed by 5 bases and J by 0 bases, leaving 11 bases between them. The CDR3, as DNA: TGTGCCAGCAGCACCGGAGGGCCCTCCTACGAGCAGTACTTC. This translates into CASSTGGPSYEQYF. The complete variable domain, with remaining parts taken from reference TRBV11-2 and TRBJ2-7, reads EAGVAQSPRYKIIEKRQSVAFWCNPISGHATLYWYQQILGQGPKLLIQFQNNGVVDDSQLPKDRFSAERLKGVDSTLKIQPAKLEDSAVYLCASSTGGPSYEQYFGPGTRLTVT.

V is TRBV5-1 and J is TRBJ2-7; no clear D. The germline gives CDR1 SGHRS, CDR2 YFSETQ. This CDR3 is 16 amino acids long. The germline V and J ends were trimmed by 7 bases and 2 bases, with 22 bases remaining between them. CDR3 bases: TGCGCCAGCGCCCCTGTACTTGAGCAGAGGACCTACGAGCAGTACTTC. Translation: CASAPVLEQRTYEQYF.

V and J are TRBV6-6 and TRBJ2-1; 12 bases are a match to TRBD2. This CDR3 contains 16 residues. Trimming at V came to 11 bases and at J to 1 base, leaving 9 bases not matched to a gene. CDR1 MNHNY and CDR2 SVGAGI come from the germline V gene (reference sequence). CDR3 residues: CASRLAGVLSYNEQFF. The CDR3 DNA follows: TGTGCCTCCAGACTAGCGGGAGTATTGTCCTACAATGAGCAGTTCTTC.

The CDR3 coding sequence is TGTGCCAGCAGCGTTACGCAGTTGAACTATGGCTACACCTTC. This sequence encodes CASSVTQLNYGYTF. The V and J genes are TRBV9 and TRBJ1-2; no definite D call. V was pared by 2 bases and J by 2 bases, with 10 bases between. Germline-derived CDR1 and CDR2 are SGDLS and YYNGEE. The CDR3 is 14 amino acids.

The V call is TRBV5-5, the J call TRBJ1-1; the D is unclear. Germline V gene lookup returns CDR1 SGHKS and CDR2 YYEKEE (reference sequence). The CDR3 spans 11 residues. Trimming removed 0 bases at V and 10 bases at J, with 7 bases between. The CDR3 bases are TGTGCCAGCAGCTTGGAGGAGAGAGCTTTCTTT. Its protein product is CASSLEERAFF.

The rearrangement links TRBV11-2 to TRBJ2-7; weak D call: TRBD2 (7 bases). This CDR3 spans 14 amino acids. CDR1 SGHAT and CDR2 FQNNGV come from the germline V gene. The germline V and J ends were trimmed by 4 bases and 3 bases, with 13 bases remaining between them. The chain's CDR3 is CASSSIGGVYEQYF. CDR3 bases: TGTGCCAGCAGCTCAATAGGGGGGGTCTACGAGCAGTACTTC.

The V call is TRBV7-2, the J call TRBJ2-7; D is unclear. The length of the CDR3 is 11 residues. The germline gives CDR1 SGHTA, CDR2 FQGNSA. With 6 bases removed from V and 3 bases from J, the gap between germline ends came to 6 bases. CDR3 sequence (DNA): TGTGCCAGCAGTAGCATCTACGAGCAGTACTTC. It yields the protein CASSSIYEQYF.

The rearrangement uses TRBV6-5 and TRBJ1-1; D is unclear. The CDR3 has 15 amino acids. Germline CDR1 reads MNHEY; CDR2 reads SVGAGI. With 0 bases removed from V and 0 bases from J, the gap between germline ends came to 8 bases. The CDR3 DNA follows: TGTGCCAGCAGTTACTCCCCGGGGATGAACACTGAAGCTTTCTTT. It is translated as CASSYSPGMNTEAFF.

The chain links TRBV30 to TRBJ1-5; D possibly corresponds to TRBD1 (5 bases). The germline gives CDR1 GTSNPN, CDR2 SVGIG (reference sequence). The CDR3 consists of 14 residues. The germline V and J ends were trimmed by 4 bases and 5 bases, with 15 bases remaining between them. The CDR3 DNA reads TGTGCCTGGACCCAAGGGGCTGGCGATCAGCCCCAGCATTTT. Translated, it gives CAWTQGAGDQPQHF.

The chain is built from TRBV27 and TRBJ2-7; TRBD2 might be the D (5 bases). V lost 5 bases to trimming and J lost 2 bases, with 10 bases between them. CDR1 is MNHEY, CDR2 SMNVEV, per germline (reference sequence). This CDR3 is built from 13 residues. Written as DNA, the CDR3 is TGTGCCAGCAGTCTCGGACTGACCTACGAGCAGTACTTC. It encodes CASSLGLTYEQYF.

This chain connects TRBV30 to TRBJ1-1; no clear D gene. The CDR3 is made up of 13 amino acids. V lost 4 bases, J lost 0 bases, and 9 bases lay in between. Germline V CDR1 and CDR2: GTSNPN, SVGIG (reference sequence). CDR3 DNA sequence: TGTGCCTGGATATCCAGTTTGAACACTGAAGCTTTCTTT. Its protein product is CAWISSLNTEAFF.

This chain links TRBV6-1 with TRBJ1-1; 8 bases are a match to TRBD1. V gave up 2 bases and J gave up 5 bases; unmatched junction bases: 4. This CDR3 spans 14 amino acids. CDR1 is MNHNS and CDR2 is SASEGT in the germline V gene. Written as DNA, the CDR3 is TGTGCCAGCAGTGAAAACAGGGGGGGGACTGAAGCTTTCTTT. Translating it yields CASSENRGGTEAFF.

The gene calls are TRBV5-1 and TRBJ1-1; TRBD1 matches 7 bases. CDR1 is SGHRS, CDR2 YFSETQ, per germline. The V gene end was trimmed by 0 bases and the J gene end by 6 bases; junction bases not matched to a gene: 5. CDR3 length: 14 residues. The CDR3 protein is CASSLGRGDPEAFF. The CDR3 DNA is TGCGCCAGCAGCTTGGGCAGGGGGGACCCTGAAGCTTTCTTT.

The CDR3 is CASSLAGGPEEQFF. CDR3 nucleotide sequence: TGTGCCAGCAGTTTAGCGGGAGGGCCTGAAGAGCAGTTCTTC. V usage is TRBV28 and J usage is TRBJ2-1; 9 positions agree with TRBD2. CDR1 is MDHEN, CDR2 SYDVKM, per germline. The CDR3 contains 14 residues. After removal of 2 bases from V and 10 bases from J, the junction contained 6 bases not matched to a gene.

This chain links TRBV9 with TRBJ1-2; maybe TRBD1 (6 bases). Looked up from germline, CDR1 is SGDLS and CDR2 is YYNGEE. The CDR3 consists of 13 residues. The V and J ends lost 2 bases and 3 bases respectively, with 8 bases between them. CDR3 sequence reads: CASSVQGHYGYTF. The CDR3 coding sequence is TGTGCCAGCAGCGTCCAGGGGCACTATGGCTACACCTTC.

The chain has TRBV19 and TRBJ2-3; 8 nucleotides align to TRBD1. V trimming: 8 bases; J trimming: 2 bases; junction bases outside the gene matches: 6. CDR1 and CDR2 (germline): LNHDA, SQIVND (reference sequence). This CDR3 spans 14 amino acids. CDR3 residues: CASPTGQDTDTQYF. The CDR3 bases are TGTGCCAGTCCGACGGGACAGGACACAGATACGCAGTATTTT.

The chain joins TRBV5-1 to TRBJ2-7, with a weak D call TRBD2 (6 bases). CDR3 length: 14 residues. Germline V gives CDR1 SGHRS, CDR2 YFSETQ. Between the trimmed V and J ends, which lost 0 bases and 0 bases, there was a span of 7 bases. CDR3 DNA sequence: TGCGCCAGCAGCTTGGGAGCGGGCTCCTACGAGCAGTACTTC. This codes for CASSLGAGSYEQYF.

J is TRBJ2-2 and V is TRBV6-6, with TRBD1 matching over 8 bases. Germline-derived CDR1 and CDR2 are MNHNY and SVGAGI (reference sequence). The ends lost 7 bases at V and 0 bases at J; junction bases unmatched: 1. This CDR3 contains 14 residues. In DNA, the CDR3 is TGTGCCAGCAAGGGACAGGCGAACACCGGGGAGCTGTTTTTT. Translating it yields CASKGQANTGELFF.

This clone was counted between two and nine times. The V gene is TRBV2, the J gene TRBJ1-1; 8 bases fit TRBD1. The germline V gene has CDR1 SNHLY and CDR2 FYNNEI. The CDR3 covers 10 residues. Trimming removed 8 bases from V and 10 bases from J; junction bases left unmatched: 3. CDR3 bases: TGTGCCAGCGGAACAGGGGGAGCTTTCTTT. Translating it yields CASGTGGAFF.

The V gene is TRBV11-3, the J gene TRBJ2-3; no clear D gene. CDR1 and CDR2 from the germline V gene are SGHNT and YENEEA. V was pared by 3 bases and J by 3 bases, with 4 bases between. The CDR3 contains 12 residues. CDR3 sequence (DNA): TGTGCCAGCAGCTTGAGGACAGATACGCAGTATTTT. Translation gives CASSLRTDTQYF.

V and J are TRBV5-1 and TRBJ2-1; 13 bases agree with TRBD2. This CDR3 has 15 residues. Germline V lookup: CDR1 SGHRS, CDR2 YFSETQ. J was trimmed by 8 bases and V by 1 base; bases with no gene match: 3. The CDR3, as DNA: TGCGCCAGCAGCTTGACTAGCGGGAGGGCCCATGAGCAGTTCTTC. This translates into CASSLTSGRAHEQFF.

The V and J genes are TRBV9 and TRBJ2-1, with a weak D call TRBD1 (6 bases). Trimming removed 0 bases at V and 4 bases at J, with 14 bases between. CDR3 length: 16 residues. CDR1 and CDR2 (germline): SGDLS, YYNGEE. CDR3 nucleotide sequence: TGTGCCAGCAGCGTAGGGTGGACAGAGGAGTACAATGAGCAGTTCTTC. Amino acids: CASSVGWTEEYNEQFF.

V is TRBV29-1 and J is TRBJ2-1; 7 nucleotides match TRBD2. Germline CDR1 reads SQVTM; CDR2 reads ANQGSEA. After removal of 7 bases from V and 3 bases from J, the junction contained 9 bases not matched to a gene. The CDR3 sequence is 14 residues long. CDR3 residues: CSARTRNFYNEQFF. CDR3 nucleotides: TGCAGCGCCCGGACTAGAAACTTCTACAATGAGCAGTTCTTC.

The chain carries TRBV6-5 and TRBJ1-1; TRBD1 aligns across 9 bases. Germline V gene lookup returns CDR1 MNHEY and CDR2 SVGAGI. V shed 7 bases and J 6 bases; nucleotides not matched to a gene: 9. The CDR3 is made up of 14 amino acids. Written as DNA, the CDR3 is TGTGCCAGCAATCGGGGACAGGGTACTTCTGAAGCTTTCTTT. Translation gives CASNRGQGTSEAFF.

The CDR3 DNA reads as TGTGCCAGCAAGAACAGGTTCGACTATGGCTACACCTTC. Its translation: CASKNRFDYGYTF. This chain connects TRBV6-5 to TRBJ1-2; a weak D match, TRBD1 (5 bases). Germline values: CDR1 MNHEY, CDR2 SVGAGI. Trimming cost V 7 bases and J 3 bases, with 12 bases left between them. CDR3 length: 13 residues.